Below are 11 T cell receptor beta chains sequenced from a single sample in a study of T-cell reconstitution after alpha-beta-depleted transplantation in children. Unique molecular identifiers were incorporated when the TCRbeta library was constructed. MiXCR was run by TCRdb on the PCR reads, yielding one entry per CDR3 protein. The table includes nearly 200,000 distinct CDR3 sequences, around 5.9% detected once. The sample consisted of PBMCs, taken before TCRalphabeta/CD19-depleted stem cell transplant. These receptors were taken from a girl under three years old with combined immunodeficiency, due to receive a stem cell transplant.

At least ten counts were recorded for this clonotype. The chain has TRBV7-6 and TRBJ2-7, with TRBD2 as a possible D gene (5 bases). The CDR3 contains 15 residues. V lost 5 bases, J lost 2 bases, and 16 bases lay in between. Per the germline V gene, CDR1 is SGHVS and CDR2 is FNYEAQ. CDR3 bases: TGTGCCAGCAGCCGCGGGCAGCTAAATACCTACGAGCAGTACTTC. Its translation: CASSRGQLNTYEQYF. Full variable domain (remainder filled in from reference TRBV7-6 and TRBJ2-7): GAGVSQSPRYKVTKRGQDVALRCDPISGHVSLYWYRQALGQGPEFLTYFNYEAQQDKSGLPNDRFSAERPEGSISTLTIQRTEQRDSAMYRCASSRGQLNTYEQYFGPGTRLTVT.

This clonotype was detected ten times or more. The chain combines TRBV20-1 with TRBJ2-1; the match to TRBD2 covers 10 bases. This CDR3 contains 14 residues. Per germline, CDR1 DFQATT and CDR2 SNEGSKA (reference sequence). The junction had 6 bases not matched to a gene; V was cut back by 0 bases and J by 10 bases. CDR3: CSARDLAGASEQFF. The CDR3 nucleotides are TGCAGTGCTAGAGATCTAGCGGGAGCGAGCGAGCAGTTCTTC.

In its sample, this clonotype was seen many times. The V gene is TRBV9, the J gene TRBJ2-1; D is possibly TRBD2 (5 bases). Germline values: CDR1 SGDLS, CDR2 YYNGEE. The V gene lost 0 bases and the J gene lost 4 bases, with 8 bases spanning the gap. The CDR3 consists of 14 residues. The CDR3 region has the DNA TGTGCCAGCAGCGTAGGGGAGCAATACAATGAGCAGTTCTTC. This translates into CASSVGEQYNEQFF.

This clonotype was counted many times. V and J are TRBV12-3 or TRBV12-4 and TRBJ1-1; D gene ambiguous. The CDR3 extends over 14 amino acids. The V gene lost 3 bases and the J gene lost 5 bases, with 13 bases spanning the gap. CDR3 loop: CASSFGREGTEAFF. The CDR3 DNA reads TGTGCCAGCAGTTTTGGAAGGGAGGGAACTGAAGCTTTCTTT.

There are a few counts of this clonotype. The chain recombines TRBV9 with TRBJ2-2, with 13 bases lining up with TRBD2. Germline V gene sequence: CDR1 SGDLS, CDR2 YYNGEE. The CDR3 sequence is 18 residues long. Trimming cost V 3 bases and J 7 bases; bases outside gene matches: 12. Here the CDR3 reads CASSGYGTSGTGGGELFF. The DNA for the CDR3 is TGTGCCAGCAGCGGTTACGGGACTAGCGGGACGGGTGGCGGGGAGCTGTTTTTT.

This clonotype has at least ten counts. The CDR3 reads CASSLQGFRETQYF. The CDR3 DNA reads TGCGCCAGCAGCTTACAGGGATTTAGAGAGACCCAGTACTTC. The chain has TRBV5-1 and TRBJ2-5; D may be TRBD1 (6 bases). Between the trimmed V and J ends, which lost 2 bases and 4 bases, there was a span of 12 bases. The CDR3 loop spans 14 amino acids. Germline CDR1 and CDR2: SGHRS and YFSETQ.

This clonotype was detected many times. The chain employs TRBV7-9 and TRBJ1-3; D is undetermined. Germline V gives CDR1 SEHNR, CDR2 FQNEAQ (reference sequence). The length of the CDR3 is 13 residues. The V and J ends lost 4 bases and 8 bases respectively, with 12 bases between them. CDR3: CASSSPGGDTIYF. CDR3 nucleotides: TGTGCCAGCAGCTCCCCAGGCGGTGACACCATATATTTT.

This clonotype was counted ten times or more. The DNA of the CDR3 is TGTGCCAGCAGAACCCGAGGCGGGACAGTCTACAATGAGCAGTTCTTC. Amino acids: CASRTRGGTVYNEQFF. The V gene is TRBV7-2, the J gene TRBJ2-1; perhaps TRBD1 as D (7 bases). Trimming shortened V by 6 bases and J by 3 bases, and 18 bases separated the two germline ends. The length of the CDR3 is 16 residues. Germline CDR1 and CDR2: SGHTA and FQGNSA.

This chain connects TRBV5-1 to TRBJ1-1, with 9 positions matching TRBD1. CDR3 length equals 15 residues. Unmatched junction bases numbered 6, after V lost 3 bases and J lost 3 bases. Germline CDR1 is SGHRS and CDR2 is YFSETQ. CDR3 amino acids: CASSWDRVGHTEAFF. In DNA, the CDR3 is TGCGCCAGCAGCTGGGACAGGGTGGGTCACACTGAAGCTTTCTTT.

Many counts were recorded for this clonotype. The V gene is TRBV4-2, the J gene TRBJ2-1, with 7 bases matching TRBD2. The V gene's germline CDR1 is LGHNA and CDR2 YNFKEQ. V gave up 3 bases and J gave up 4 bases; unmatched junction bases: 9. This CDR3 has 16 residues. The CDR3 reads CASSQTLAAAYNEQFF. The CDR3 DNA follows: TGTGCCAGCAGCCAGACCCTAGCGGCCGCGTACAATGAGCAGTTCTTC.

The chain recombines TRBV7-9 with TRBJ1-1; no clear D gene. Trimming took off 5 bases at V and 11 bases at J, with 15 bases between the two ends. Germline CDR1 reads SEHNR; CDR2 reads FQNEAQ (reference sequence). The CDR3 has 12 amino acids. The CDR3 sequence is CASSPPGGRAFF. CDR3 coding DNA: TGTGCCAGCAGCCCCCCGGGAGGTCGGGCTTTCTTT.